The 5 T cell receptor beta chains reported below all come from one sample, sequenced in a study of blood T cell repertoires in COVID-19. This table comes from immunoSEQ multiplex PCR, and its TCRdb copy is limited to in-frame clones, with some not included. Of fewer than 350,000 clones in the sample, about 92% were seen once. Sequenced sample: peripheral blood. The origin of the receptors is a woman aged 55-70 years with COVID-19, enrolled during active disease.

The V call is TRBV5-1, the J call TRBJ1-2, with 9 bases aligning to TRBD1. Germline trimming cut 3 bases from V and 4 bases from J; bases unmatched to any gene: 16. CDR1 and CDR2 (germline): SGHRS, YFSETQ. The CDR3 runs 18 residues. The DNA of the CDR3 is TGCGCCAGCAGCTCACAGGGGGCGAATACTCTTGGGAGCTATGGCTACACCTTC. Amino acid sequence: CASSSQGANTLGSYGYTF.

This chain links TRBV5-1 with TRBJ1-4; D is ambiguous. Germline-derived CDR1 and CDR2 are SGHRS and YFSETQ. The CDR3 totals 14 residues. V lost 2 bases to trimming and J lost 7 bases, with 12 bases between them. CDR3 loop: CASSFFGLTEKLFF. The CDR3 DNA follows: TGCGCCAGCAGCTTCTTTGGGCTTACTGAAAAACTGTTTTTT.

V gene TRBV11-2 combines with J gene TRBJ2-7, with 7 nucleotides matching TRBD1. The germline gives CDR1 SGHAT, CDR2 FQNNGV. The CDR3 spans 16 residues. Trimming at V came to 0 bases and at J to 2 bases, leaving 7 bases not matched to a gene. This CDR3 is CASSLDGGRGTYEQYF. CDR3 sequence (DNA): TGTGCCAGCAGCTTAGACGGCGGCAGGGGGACCTACGAGCAGTACTTC.

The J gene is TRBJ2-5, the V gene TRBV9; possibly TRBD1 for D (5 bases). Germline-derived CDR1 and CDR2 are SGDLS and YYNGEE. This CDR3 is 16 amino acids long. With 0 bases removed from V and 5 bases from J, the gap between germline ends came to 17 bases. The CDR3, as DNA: TGTGCCAGCAGCGTAGGGGGTAGTGTGGGGCGGGAGACCCAGTACTTC. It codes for CASSVGGSVGRETQYF.

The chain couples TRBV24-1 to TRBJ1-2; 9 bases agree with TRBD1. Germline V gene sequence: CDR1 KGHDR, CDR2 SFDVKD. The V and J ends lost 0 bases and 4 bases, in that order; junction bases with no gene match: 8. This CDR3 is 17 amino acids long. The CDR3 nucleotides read TGTGCCACCAGTGATTTGTATGTGGGACAGGGTGGCTATGGCTACACCTTC. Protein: CATSDLYVGQGGYGYTF.